The rows below give T cell receptor beta chains drawn from one sample of a study of T-cell memory formation after mild COVID-19. MiXCR, run by TCRdb on the 5' RACE reads, gives a single entry per CDR3 protein. The profile shows around 150,000 distinct CDR3 sequences, roughly 15% of them singletons. Specimen: PBMCs or a T cell subset sorted from them (not recorded which). All receptors derive from an adult woman who had mild COVID-19 (a few samples of this study predate the infection). Cell type and time point are not known. Each CDR3 is given with its conserved first and last residue. D genes are given only for firm matches. Rows may omit the clone size; those that give it use once, few, many or a size class.

J gene: TRBJ2-1
V gene: TRBV15
D gene: TRBD1
clone size: many
CDR3 protein: CATSRLDRGSYNEQFF
CDR3 DNA: TGTGCCACCAGCAGATTAGACAGGGGCTCCTACAATGAGCAGTTCTTC

J gene: TRBJ2-5
V gene: TRBV9
D gene: TRBD2
clone size: few
CDR3 protein: CASSVETSGRRETQYF
CDR3 DNA: TGTGCCAGCAGCGTAGAGACTAGCGGGAGACGAGAGACCCAGTACTTC

J gene: TRBJ1-3
V gene: TRBV6-6
D gene: NA
clone size: NA
CDR3 protein: CASSGTGGNTIYF
CDR3 DNA: TGTGCCAGCAGCGGTACAGGTGGAAACACCATATATTTT

J gene: TRBJ2-1
V gene: TRBV7-2
D gene: TRBD1
clone size: many
CDR3 protein: CASSEGQPYNEQFF
CDR3 DNA: TGTGCCAGCAGCGAGGGACAGCCATACAATGAGCAGTTCTTC

J gene: TRBJ2-2
V gene: TRBV4-1
D gene: TRBD2
clone size: NA
CDR3 protein: CASSQGLAGVRTGELFF
CDR3 DNA: TGCGCCAGCAGCCAAGGACTAGCGGGGGTCCGCACCGGGGAGCTGTTTTTT

J gene: TRBJ2-2
V gene: TRBV5-1
D gene: NA
clone size: NA
CDR3 protein: CASSSSLNTGELFF
CDR3 DNA: TGCGCCAGCAGCTCGTCATTGAACACCGGGGAGCTGTTTTTT

J gene: TRBJ2-1
V gene: TRBV5-6
D gene: TRBD1
clone size: NA
CDR3 protein: CASTFGTGKSSEQFF
CDR3 DNA: TGTGCCAGCACCTTCGGGACAGGGAAAAGTTCTGAGCAGTTCTTC

J gene: TRBJ1-1
V gene: TRBV29-1
D gene: NA
clone size: NA
CDR3 protein: CSVESGGFVRNTEAFF
CDR3 DNA: TGCAGCGTTGAATCTGGGGGTTTCGTTCGGAACACTGAAGCTTTCTTT

J gene: TRBJ2-7
V gene: TRBV11-2
D gene: TRBD2
clone size: few
CDR3 protein: CASSAAGRYEQYF
CDR3 DNA: TGTGCCAGCAGCGCAGCGGGGCGCTACGAGCAGTACTTC

J gene: TRBJ2-2
V gene: TRBV6-2/TRBV6-3
D gene: NA
clone size: few
CDR3 protein: CASSPTRGGNGGELFF
CDR3 DNA: TGTGCCAGCAGTCCGACTCGGGGAGGTAATGGCGGGGAGCTGTTTTTT

J gene: TRBJ2-5
V gene: TRBV3-1
D gene: TRBD1
clone size: NA
CDR3 protein: CASSYRQGRETQYF
CDR3 DNA: TGTGCCAGCAGCTACAGACAGGGTAGAGAGACCCAGTACTTC

J gene: TRBJ1-1
V gene: TRBV12-3/TRBV12-4
D gene: NA
clone size: once
CDR3 protein: CASSDGHGSTEAFF
CDR3 DNA: TGTGCCAGCAGTGATGGACATGGCAGCACTGAAGCTTTCTTT

J gene: TRBJ2-7
V gene: TRBV12-3/TRBV12-4
D gene: TRBD2
clone size: NA
CDR3 protein: CASSLRGGGRIYEQYF
CDR3 DNA: TGTGCCAGCAGTTTAAGGGGAGGCGGGAGAATCTACGAGCAGTACTTC

J gene: TRBJ2-3
V gene: TRBV7-2
D gene: TRBD2
clone size: NA
CDR3 protein: CASSPKVGLAGFASTDTQYF
CDR3 DNA: TGTGCCAGCAGCCCCAAAGTGGGACTAGCGGGGTTCGCTAGCACAGATACGCAGTATTTT

J gene: TRBJ2-5
V gene: TRBV20-1
D gene: TRBD1
clone size: few
CDR3 protein: CSATPDRGRRETQYF
CDR3 DNA: TGCAGTGCTACCCCCGACAGGGGACGTAGAGAGACCCAGTACTTC

J gene: TRBJ2-7
V gene: TRBV10-3
D gene: NA
clone size: few
CDR3 protein: CAISEQTNEQYF
CDR3 DNA: TGTGCCATCAGTGAGCAGACGAACGAGCAGTACTTC

J gene: TRBJ1-3
V gene: TRBV9
D gene: NA
clone size: NA
CDR3 protein: CASSVALGSGNTIYF
CDR3 DNA: TGTGCCAGCAGCGTAGCTTTAGGCTCTGGAAACACCATATATTTT

J gene: TRBJ1-2
V gene: TRBV12-3/TRBV12-4
D gene: NA
clone size: many
CDR3 protein: CASSFSGGYGYTF
CDR3 DNA: TGTGCCAGCAGTTTCTCAGGAGGGTACGGCTACACCTTC

J gene: TRBJ2-5
V gene: TRBV15
D gene: NA
clone size: NA
CDR3 protein: CATSRDKRETQYF
CDR3 DNA: TGTGCCACCAGCAGAGATAAACGAGAGACCCAGTACTTC

J gene: TRBJ2-4
V gene: TRBV11-2
D gene: TRBD1
clone size: few
CDR3 protein: CASSLDSQTGKYF
CDR3 DNA: TGTGCCAGCAGCTTGGACTCCCAGACAGGGAAGTACTTC

J gene: TRBJ2-5
V gene: TRBV5-1
D gene: NA
clone size: many
CDR3 protein: CASSRGSGAFRETQYF
CDR3 DNA: TGCGCCAGCAGTCGGGGGTCAGGGGCGTTTCGGGAGACCCAGTACTTC

J gene: TRBJ1-5
V gene: TRBV29-1
D gene: TRBD1
clone size: few
CDR3 protein: CSVEQGENQPQHF
CDR3 DNA: TGCAGCGTTGAACAGGGGGAAAATCAGCCCCAGCATTTT

J gene: TRBJ1-6
V gene: TRBV30
D gene: TRBD1
clone size: NA
CDR3 protein: CAWTGTGNSPLHF
CDR3 DNA: TGTGCCTGGACCGGGACAGGAAATTCACCCCTCCACTTT

J gene: TRBJ1-3
V gene: TRBV7-3
D gene: NA
clone size: NA
CDR3 protein: CASSLSGPGETGNTIYF
CDR3 DNA: TGTGCCAGCAGCTTATCTGGACCGGGGGAAACTGGAAACACCATATATTTT

J gene: TRBJ2-4
V gene: TRBV12-3/TRBV12-4
D gene: NA
clone size: many
CDR3 protein: CASSLAPDLGIQYF
CDR3 DNA: TGTGCCAGCAGTTTGGCCCCGGATTTGGGCATTCAGTACTTC

J gene: TRBJ2-7
V gene: TRBV1
D gene: NA
clone size: NA
CDR3 protein: CTSSHPPGRQGRYEQYF
CDR3 DNA: TGCACCAGCAGCCACCCGCCAGGACGGCAGGGCCGGTACGAGCAGTACTTC

J gene: TRBJ2-2
V gene: TRBV4-3
D gene: TRBD2
clone size: few
CDR3 protein: CASSQDRTSGSTGELFF
CDR3 DNA: TGCGCCAGCAGCCAAGACCGGACTAGCGGGAGCACCGGGGAGCTGTTTTTT

J gene: TRBJ2-3
V gene: TRBV5-1
D gene: NA
clone size: NA
CDR3 protein: CASSFSPVTSGPDTQYF
CDR3 DNA: TGCGCCAGCAGCTTTTCTCCCGTGACAAGTGGCCCAGATACGCAGTATTTT

J gene: TRBJ2-5
V gene: TRBV15
D gene: NA
clone size: NA
CDR3 protein: CATSRVGGIQETQYF
CDR3 DNA: TGTGCCACCAGCAGAGTCGGCGGAATTCAAGAGACCCAGTACTTC

J gene: TRBJ1-1
V gene: TRBV19
D gene: NA
clone size: NA
CDR3 protein: CASHNRGVGTEAFF
CDR3 DNA: TGTGCCAGCCACAACAGAGGGGTGGGCACTGAAGCTTTCTTT

J gene: TRBJ2-3
V gene: TRBV5-4
D gene: NA
clone size: NA
CDR3 protein: CASSLGLALDTQYF
CDR3 DNA: TGTGCCAGCAGCCTCGGATTAGCGTTGGATACGCAGTATTTT

J gene: TRBJ2-1
V gene: TRBV6-5
D gene: TRBD2
clone size: few
CDR3 protein: CASSSGLLSYNEQFF
CDR3 DNA: TGTGCCAGCAGTTCGGGACTACTCTCCTACAATGAGCAGTTCTTC

J gene: TRBJ1-2
V gene: TRBV12-3/TRBV12-4
D gene: TRBD1
clone size: few
CDR3 protein: CASSLELTGDSYGYTF
CDR3 DNA: TGTGCCAGCAGTTTGGAACTTACAGGGGACTCCTATGGCTACACCTTC

J gene: TRBJ2-7
V gene: TRBV6-5
D gene: TRBD2
clone size: once
CDR3 protein: CASSSRGASGRAHEQYF
CDR3 DNA: TGTGCCAGCAGTTCCCGGGGTGCTAGCGGGAGGGCCCACGAGCAGTACTTC

J gene: TRBJ2-7
V gene: TRBV29-1
D gene: TRBD1
clone size: few
CDR3 protein: CSVMGQGAIYEQYF
CDR3 DNA: TGCAGCGTCATGGGACAGGGGGCGATCTACGAGCAGTACTTC

J gene: TRBJ2-7
V gene: TRBV6-5
D gene: TRBD2
clone size: NA
CDR3 protein: CASRTSGIYEQYF
CDR3 DNA: TGTGCCAGCCGGACTAGCGGGATCTACGAGCAGTACTTC